Listed below are T cell receptor beta chains from one sample, sequenced in a study of molecular identifiers for immune sequencing clone quantification. TCRdb re-called the PCR reads with MiXCR, one entry per CDR3 protein. Of about 500,000 distinct CDR3 sequences detected, about 20% appear once; the ten largest clones hold under 0.85%. Sequencing was done on a sample of naive CD8+ T cells from blood, with Jurkat cell RNA spiked in. The receptor set was obtained from a human donor in good health. Some libraries in this study had Jurkat cell RNA spiked in. Each CDR3 is given with its conserved first and last residue. The order of the fields is D gene, clone size, J gene, V gene, CDR3 DNA, CDR3 protein. A D gene is named only where the DNA matches it firmly. For some rows the clone size is stated as once, few or many, or as a class when expanded; others skip it.

NA | few | TRBJ2-3 | TRBV6-5 | TGTGCCAGCAGTTCCATCCAAGATACGCAGTATTTT | CASSSIQDTQYF
NA | few | TRBJ1-2 | TRBV2 | TGTGCCAGCAGGGGAGGTAATGGCTACACCTTC | CASRGGNGYTF
TRBD1 | many | TRBJ2-7 | TRBV7-2 | TGTGCCAGCAGCTTCCAGGACAGGGGGTACGAGCAGTACTTC | CASSFQDRGYEQYF
NA | few | TRBJ2-7 | TRBV4-3 | TGCGCCAGCAGCCAAGGTCGGCCAGGGAATTCTGAGCAGTACTTC | CASSQGRPGNSEQYF
TRBD2 | many | TRBJ2-5 | TRBV9 | TGTGCCAGCAGCGCCAACCAACTAGCGGGAGATGAAGAGACCCAGTACTTC | CASSANQLAGDEETQYF
TRBD2 | many | TRBJ2-7 | TRBV7-2 | TGTGCCAGCAGCTCGAGCGGGGGGTTCCTAAGCTCCTACGAGCAGTACTTC | CASSSSGGFLSSYEQYF
TRBD1 | many | TRBJ2-7 | TRBV5-1 | TGCGCCAGCAGCTTGTCTCCGGGACAGGGGACCTACGAGCAGTACTTC | CASSLSPGQGTYEQYF
NA | NA | TRBJ2-7 | TRBV28 | TGTGCCAGCAGCTCTGGGGTGGGGTGGGACGAGCAGTACTTC | CASSSGVGWDEQYF
TRBD2 | few | TRBJ2-1 | TRBV6-5 | TGTGCCAGCAGTTACATTAGCGGGAGGTACAATGAGCAGTTCTTC | CASSYISGRYNEQFF
TRBD2 | NA | TRBJ2-3 | TRBV3-1 | TGTGCCAGCAGCCCGGCGGCTAGCGGGGAGCTAAGGGCGGCTGAAAGCACAGATACGCAGTATTTT | CASSPAASGELRAAESTDTQYF
TRBD1 | few | TRBJ2-2 | TRBV30 | TGTGCCTGGGGGGCCCGGGACAGTTTCACCGGGGAGCTGTTTTTT | CAWGARDSFTGELFF
NA | many | TRBJ1-1 | TRBV13 | TGTGCCAGCAGCCCCAATTTGGTTGGGTCCACTGAAGCTTTCTTT | CASSPNLVGSTEAFF
NA | NA | TRBJ1-2 | TRBV4-3 | TGCGCCAGCAGCCAAGATAGGGGGGCGCGTTATGGCTACACCTTC | CASSQDRGARYGYTF
NA | many | TRBJ1-5 | TRBV19 | TGTGCCAGTAGTATTTGGGTTCAGGGAGATCAGCCCCAGCATTTT | CASSIWVQGDQPQHF
NA | NA | TRBJ2-1 | TRBV19 | TGTGCCAGTAGTATCCCAATGAGCTCCTACAATGAGCAGTTCTTC | CASSIPMSSYNEQFF
TRBD1 | once | TRBJ1-3 | TRBV6-2/TRBV6-3 | TGTGCCAGCCAACCTGACAGGGGCTCTGGAAACACCATATATTTT | CASQPDRGSGNTIYF
NA | few | TRBJ2-1 | TRBV5-6 | TGTGCCAGCACCCTTTTCGCGACCGCAGTTTACAATGAGCAGTTCTTC | CASTLFATAVYNEQFF
NA | many | TRBJ1-1 | TRBV9 | TGTGCCAGCAGCGTAGGGGCCGATGGAACTGAAGCTTTCTTT | CASSVGADGTEAFF
TRBD2 | few | TRBJ2-1 | TRBV7-9 | TGTGCCAGCAGAGGGACTAGCGGGAGGGCCGTCAACAATGAGCAGTTCTTC | CASRGTSGRAVNNEQFF
TRBD1 | many | TRBJ2-7 | TRBV27 | TGTGCCAGCAGTTTATTAGGACAGGGGGTTCGCGAGCAGTACTTC | CASSLLGQGVREQYF
NA | many | TRBJ2-7 | TRBV3-1 | TGTGCCAGCAGCCAAGCAGCCTACGAGCAGTACTTC | CASSQAAYEQYF
NA | NA | TRBJ2-3 | TRBV10-3 | TGTGCCATCAGTGACCCGGACACAATCACAGATACGCAGTATTTT | CAISDPDTITDTQYF
TRBD2 | few | TRBJ2-1 | TRBV27 | TGTGCCAGCAGTTTACTAGCGGGAGCCCCCAATGAGCAGTTCTTC | CASSLLAGAPNEQFF
NA | few | TRBJ1-1 | TRBV19 | TGTGCCAGTAGCAAGTTCATTATGAACACTGAAGCTTTCTTT | CASSKFIMNTEAFF